The T cell receptor beta chain described here comes from a study of blood T cell repertoires in COVID-19. At the level of the study: Researchers got acute and convalescent COVID-19 samples from the United States, Italy and Spain. Sources were T cells, B-cell-depleted T cells, or PBMCs; the material itself was cDNA or gDNA.

Trimming removed 4 bases at V and 4 bases at J, with 13 bases between. The CDR3 consists of 14 residues. The germline V gene has CDR1 LGHDT and CDR2 YNNKEL (reference sequence). Study processing details: Scientists estimated how many nucleated cells there were by amplifying reference gene primers. Clones were sequenced by immunoSEQ multiplex PCR, and TCRdb holds only the in-frame ones, with some missing. V, J and clone size are taken as reported in that table, and D and trimming were inferred from the DNA itself. The sample has around 370,000 clones; around 91% are singletons. This sequence originates from a woman aged 18-29 years who had recovered from COVID-19. The chain has TRBV3-1 (or the pseudogene TRBV3-2) and TRBJ1-1, with a tentative D call TRBD1 (5 bases). Sequencing used peripheral blood. CDR3 loop: CASSPTGGGTEAFF. CDR3 DNA: TGTGCCAGCAGCCCGACGGGGGGGGGCACTGAAGCTTTCTTT.